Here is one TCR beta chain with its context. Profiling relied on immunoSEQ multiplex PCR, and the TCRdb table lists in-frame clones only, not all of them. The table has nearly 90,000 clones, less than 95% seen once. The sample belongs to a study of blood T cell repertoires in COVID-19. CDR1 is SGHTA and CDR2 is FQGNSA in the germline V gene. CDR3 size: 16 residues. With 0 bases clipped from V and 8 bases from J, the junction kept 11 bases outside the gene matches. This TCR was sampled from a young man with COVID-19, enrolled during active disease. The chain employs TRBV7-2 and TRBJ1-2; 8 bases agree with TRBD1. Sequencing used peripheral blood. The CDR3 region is CASSLALTDRESGYTF. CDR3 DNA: TGTGCCAGCAGCTTAGCGCTTACGGACAGGGAGTCGGGCTACACCTTC.